These T cell receptor beta chains were read from a single sample in a study of blood T cell repertoires in COVID-19. The repertoire was sequenced with immunoSEQ multiplex PCR; TCRdb's copy has only in-frame clones and lacks some. The sample comprises under 400,000 clones, about 89% of which are singletons, and around 1.9% rests with the top ten. Material for sequencing was PBMCs or T cells enriched from blood (not recorded which). All receptors come from a man aged 40-55 years in a cohort exposed to, infected with or recovered from COVID-19 (not recorded which). Each CDR3 is given with its conserved first and last residue. The D gene is left open where the match is weak. Some rows have no size entry. The others give once, few or many, or a class for an expanded clone.

D	J	V	size	CDR3	DNA
TRBD2	TRBJ2-3	TRBV6-6	-	CASSTGLAGGTDTQYF	TGTGCCAGCAGTACGGGACTAGCGGGAGGAACAGATACGCAGTATTTT
-	TRBJ1-1	TRBV5-1	-	CASSPGPQGFYTEAFF	TGCGCCAGCAGCCCTGGACCCCAGGGGTTTTACACTGAAGCTTTCTTT
-	TRBJ2-2	TRBV11-2	-	CASSWGHSTITGELFF	TGTGCCAGCAGCTGGGGACACTCGACGATCACCGGGGAGCTGTTTTTT
-	TRBJ2-7	TRBV12-1	-	CASSRSTSGKYYEQYF	TGTGCCAGCAGCCGATCAACTAGCGGGAAATACTACGAGCAGTACTTC
TRBD1	TRBJ1-5	TRBV6-5	once	CASRHTGQGQPQHF	TGTGCCAGCAGGCATACCGGACAGGGGCAGCCCCAGCATTTT
TRBD2	TRBJ2-1	TRBV7-6	few	CASSLLAGNSYNEQFF	TGTGCCAGCAGCCTACTAGCGGGGAACTCCTACAATGAGCAGTTCTTC
TRBD2	TRBJ2-4	TRBV4-1	-	CASSYKSSGRVKNIQYF	TGCGCCAGCAGCTACAAAAGCAGCGGGAGGGTCAAAAACATTCAGTACTTC
TRBD1	TRBJ2-1	TRBV27	-	CASSPRRQGGNEQFF	TGTGCCAGCAGTCCCCGCCGACAGGGTGGCAATGAGCAGTTCTTC
-	TRBJ2-3	TRBV7-9	-	CASSLLTGEWNTQYF	TGTGCCAGCAGCCTTTTAACGGGAGAGTGGAATACGCAGTATTTT
TRBD2	TRBJ2-5	TRBV2	-	CASSDIAGGETQYF	TGTGCCAGCAGTGATATAGCGGGAGGAGAGACCCAGTACTTC
TRBD2	TRBJ2-1	TRBV24-1	-	CATSSGGPHNEQFF	TGTGCCACCAGCTCGGGAGGGCCCCACAATGAGCAGTTCTTC
-	TRBJ1-2	TRBV6-5	-	CATIGREGLGYTF	TGTGCCACCATCGGCCGGGAAGGGCTCGGCTACACCTTC
-	TRBJ2-1	TRBV28	-	CASSLGAPSYNEQFF	TGTGCCAGCAGCCTGGGGGCTCCCTCCTACAATGAGCAGTTCTTC
TRBD1	TRBJ1-2	TRBV5-6	-	CASSPGQGFGYTF	TGTGCCAGCAGTCCGGGACAGGGATTTGGCTACACCTTC
TRBD1	TRBJ1-5	TRBV5-8	-	CASSYGTVRDQPQHF	TGTGCCAGCAGCTACGGGACAGTTCGGGATCAGCCCCAGCATTTT
-	TRBJ2-2	TRBV19	-	CASSKVLVGELFF	TGTGCCAGTAGCAAAGTCTTAGTGGGGGAGCTGTTTTTT
-	TRBJ1-3	TRBV3-1/TRBV3-2	-	CASSQGQGSGNTIYF	TGTGCCAGCAGCCAAGGCCAGGGCTCTGGAAACACCATATATTTT
-	TRBJ1-2	TRBV12-5	-	CASGLVRPGNRYGYTF	TGTGCTAGTGGTTTGGTACGGCCAGGCAATAGGTATGGCTACACCTTC
TRBD1	TRBJ1-4	TRBV18	once	CASSPQLLGQGSTNEKLFF	TGTGCCAGCTCACCACAGCTTTTGGGACAGGGGTCGACTAATGAAAAACTGTTTTTT
TRBD2	TRBJ2-1	TRBV2	-	CASRRLAGDNEQFF	TGTGCCAGCCGAAGGCTAGCGGGGGACAATGAGCAGTTCTTC
TRBD1	TRBJ1-2	TRBV4-2	-	CASSQVDRGTNYGYTF	TGTGCCAGCAGCCAAGTTGACAGGGGTACAAACTATGGCTACACCTTC
-	TRBJ1-2	TRBV19	-	CASSLSGIYYGYTF	TGTGCCAGTAGTTTATCGGGGATTTACTATGGCTACACCTTC
-	TRBJ1-2	TRBV3-1/TRBV3-2	once	CASSQDPRFYYGYTF	TGTGCCAGCAGCCAAGATCCCAGGTTTTACTATGGCTACACCTTC
TRBD1	TRBJ2-3	TRBV4-1	-	CASSQEGTGHTDTQYF	TGCGCCAGCAGCCAAGAGGGGACAGGGCACACAGATACGCAGTATTTT
-	TRBJ1-1	TRBV3-1/TRBV3-2	-	CASSQDWGLGLNTEAFF	TGTGCCAGCAGCCAAGATTGGGGCCTGGGCTTGAACACTGAAGCTTTCTTT
-	TRBJ2-1	TRBV7-2	-	CASSLGQGGHEQFF	TGTGCCAGCAGCTTAGGGCAGGGAGGTCATGAGCAGTTCTTC
-	TRBJ2-4	TRBV6-5	once	CASSYFLGADIQYF	TGTGCCAGCAGTTACTTTCTGGGGGCGGACATTCAGTACTTC
-	TRBJ2-1	TRBV29-1	-	CSVEKAESSYNEQFF	TGCAGCGTGGAAAAAGCGGAGAGCTCCTACAATGAGCAGTTCTTC